Below are 25 T cell receptor beta chains sequenced from a single sample in a study of monozygotic twins with inflammatory bowel disease. Following a re-call of the 5' RACE reads, TCRdb has one entry per CDR3 protein and lacks DNA. The sample shows roughly 330,000 distinct CDR3 sequences, and roughly 2% sits with its ten largest clones. The sample consisted of blood. The receptors shown here come from a human donor with ulcerative colitis or Crohn's disease, or a healthy co-twin of an affected twin (not recorded which).

The chain carries TRBV14 and TRBJ2-1. The CDR3 has 14 amino acids. Germline V CDR1 and CDR2: SGHDN, FVKESK. CDR3 residues: CASSPTMHLSEQFF.

The chain couples TRBV4-1 to TRBJ1-1. This CDR3 is 15 amino acids long. From germline, CDR1 is MGHRA and CDR2 YSYEKL. CDR3 region: CASSPRGPTDTEAFF.

The chain joins TRBV27 to TRBJ1-3; TCRdb names TRBD1, which stays unverified in the absence of DNA. Germline assignment: CDR1 MNHEY and CDR2 SMNVEV (reference sequence). The length of the CDR3 is 14 residues. CDR3 sequence: CASSLTPAGNTIYF.

The chain uses TRBV20-1 and TRBJ2-6. The CDR3 sequence is 15 residues long. The germline CDR1 and CDR2 sequences are DFQATT and SNEGSKA (reference sequence). The CDR3 region is CSARLEVSGANVLTF.

The CDR3 is CASSKMGTSDEQYF. The gene calls are TRBV19 and TRBJ2-7. CDR1 and CDR2 (germline): LNHDA, SQIVND (reference sequence). The CDR3 extends over 14 amino acids.

V usage is TRBV30 and J usage is TRBJ1-1; TCRdb's D call of TRBD1 is untestable without DNA. This CDR3 is 16 amino acids long. The germline CDR1 and CDR2 sequences are GTSNPN and SVGIG (reference sequence). CDR3 residues: CAWSATGGFMNTEAFF.

This sequence joins TRBV6-2 or TRBV6-3 and TRBJ2-6; TCRdb returns TRBD2, unconfirmable since there is no DNA. The CDR3 spans 20 residues. Germline V gene lookup returns CDR1 MNHEY and CDR2 SVGEGT. CDR3 in amino acids: CASSYPGTSGGAPGANVLTF.

V usage is TRBV20-1 and J usage is TRBJ1-5. The CDR3 runs to 13 residues. Germline V gene sequence: CDR1 DFQATT, CDR2 SNEGSKA (reference sequence). The CDR3 sequence: CSAPNLVGQPQHF.

The chain links TRBV19 to TRBJ1-5; the D gene TCRdb calls, TRBD1, cannot be checked with no DNA. This CDR3 has 15 residues. Germline V gene data show CDR1 as LNHDA and CDR2 as SQIVND (reference sequence). The CDR3 spells CASSPRGQINQPQHF.

The CDR3 protein is CASSGVPWGTGANVLTF. The chain couples TRBV10-2 to TRBJ2-6; TCRdb returns TRBD1, unconfirmable since there is no DNA. This CDR3 has 17 amino acids. In germline, CDR1 is WSHSY, CDR2 SAAADI.

V gene TRBV4-1 combines with J gene TRBJ2-3; the TCRdb D gene call, TRBD2, has no DNA to confirm it. Germline loops: CDR1 MGHRA, CDR2 YSYEKL. This CDR3 contains 18 residues. This CDR3 is CASSQGRKLAGPTDTQYF.

The chain recombines TRBV19 with TRBJ2-2; TCRdb gives TRBD1 as the D gene, but with no DNA this cannot be confirmed. CDR3 length: 16 residues. Germline-derived CDR1 and CDR2 are LNHDA and SQIVND (reference sequence). The CDR3 spells CASSLEGGSNTGELFF.

The V gene is TRBV7-8, the J gene TRBJ2-3; lacking DNA, the TRBD1 call made by TCRdb goes unchecked. CDR3 length: 15 residues. Looked up from germline, CDR1 is SGHVS and CDR2 is FQNEAQ. Here the CDR3 reads CASSLGDRATDTQYF. Combining the CDR3 with reference TRBV7-8 and TRBJ2-3 gives the whole variable domain GAGVSQSPRYKVAKRGQDVALRCDPISGHVSLFWYQQALGQGPEFLTYFQNEAQLDKSGLPSDRFFAERPEGSVSTLKIQRTQQEDSAVYLCASSLGDRATDTQYFGPGTRLTVL.

This sequence joins TRBV14 and TRBJ1-1; TCRdb's D call, TRBD1, is unchecked because there is no DNA. The germline V gene encodes CDR1 SGHDN and CDR2 FVKESK. The CDR3 spans 15 residues. The CDR3 reads CASSQVRRGGTEAFF.

The J gene is TRBJ2-7, the V gene TRBV5-1; TCRdb lists TRBD1, though no DNA is available to test this call. The CDR3 sequence is 14 residues long. Germline V gene lookup returns CDR1 SGHRS and CDR2 YFSETQ. This chain's CDR3 is CASSSVGGVGEQYF. The entire variable domain, with the rest obtained from reference TRBV5-1 and TRBJ2-7, is as follows: KAGVTQTPRYLIKTRGQQVTLSCSPISGHRSVSWYQQTPGQGLQFLFEYFSETQRNKGNFPGRFSGRQFSNSRSEMNVSTLELGDSALYLCASSSVGGVGEQYFGPGTRLTVT.

The chain has TRBV5-1 and TRBJ2-1; TCRdb reports TRBD1, a call that lacks DNA to check it against. In germline, CDR1 is SGHRS, CDR2 YFSETQ. The CDR3 consists of 14 residues. CDR3 protein: CASSLRERDNEQFF.

The chain carries TRBV5-1 and TRBJ1-2. CDR1 is SGHRS, CDR2 YFSETQ, per germline. The CDR3 sequence is 16 residues long. Here the CDR3 reads CASRDKAGPEFYGYTF.

This clonotype is classed as medium-sized (0.01 to 0.1%) by frequency. This chain connects TRBV5-1 to TRBJ2-3; the D call of TRBD2 rests on TCRdb alone, since no DNA is present to check it. The CDR3 extends over 15 amino acids. Germline loops: CDR1 SGHRS, CDR2 YFSETQ. CDR3: CASSSSTSLADTQYF.

This chain connects TRBV29-1 to TRBJ2-1; TCRdb's D call of TRBD1 is untestable without DNA. The CDR3 consists of 14 residues. Germline CDR1 SQVTM, CDR2 ANQGSEA. The CDR3 sequence: CSSGRGGQGNEQFF.

This CDR3 is CASSFDSVYTF. This chain connects TRBV7-9 to TRBJ1-2; the TCRdb call, TRBD1, lacks DNA for checking. Germline CDR1 is SEHNR and CDR2 is FQNEAQ (reference sequence). The CDR3 has 11 residues.

This chain joins TRBV5-1 and TRBJ2-5; the TCRdb D gene call, TRBD1, has no DNA to confirm it. The CDR3 loop spans 14 amino acids. Germline values: CDR1 SGHRS, CDR2 YFSETQ. CDR3 region: CASSLSDRAETQYF.

This CDR3 reads CASSLFGGQGTEAFF. The chain recombines TRBV12-3 or TRBV12-4 with TRBJ1-1; the D call from TCRdb, TRBD1, cannot be confirmed without DNA. The CDR3 is 15 amino acids.

The chain has TRBV29-1 and TRBJ2-1. Germline lookup yields CDR1 SQVTM and CDR2 ANQGSEA. The CDR3 contains 15 residues. CDR3 in amino acids: CSVVTLEKSNNEQFF.

The rearrangement links TRBV20-1 to TRBJ2-5; TCRdb returns TRBD1, unconfirmable since there is no DNA. CDR3 length: 11 amino acids. Germline V gives CDR1 DFQATT, CDR2 SNEGSKA (reference sequence). CDR3: CSPLGLKTQYF.

This chain connects TRBV7-9 to TRBJ2-7; TCRdb lists TRBD2, though no DNA is available to test this call. This CDR3 spans 15 amino acids. CDR1 is SEHNR, CDR2 FQNEAQ, per germline (reference sequence). CDR3 residues: CAFKGTSGPDYEQYF. Using reference TRBV7-9 and TRBJ2-7 for the parts outside the CDR3, the full variable domain is DTGVSQNPRHKITKRGQNVTFRCDPISEHNRLYWYRQTLGQGPEFLTYFQNEAQLEKSRLLSDRFSAERPKGSFSTLEIQRTEQGDSAMYLCAFKGTSGPDYEQYFGPGTRLTVT.